This T cell receptor beta chain was profiled in a study of CD8+ T cells in alopecia areata. Study-wide background: Affected scalp percentage set treated patients' severity scores.

Treatment specified: oral pan-JAK inhibitor, 5-10 mg twice daily. Extracted RNA was reverse transcribed into cDNA, the sequencing template. The data were produced by immunoSEQ multiplex PCR, yet TCRdb's version contains in-frame clones alone and is incomplete. The sample holds fewer than 250,000 clones, 35% to 40% seen once. The sample consisted of CD4+ T cells sorted from blood, taken at approximately week 30, from a patient treated with tofacitinib. The receptor's source is a human donor with alopecia areata.

CDR3 coding DNA: TGCGCCAGCAGCCGCCCGGACAGGGGCGGCGCTTTCTTT. Translating gives CASSRPDRGGAFF. This chain links TRBV4-1 with TRBJ1-1; 9 nucleotides line up with TRBD1. Germline values: CDR1 MGHRA, CDR2 YSYEKL. The ends lost 4 bases at V and 11 bases at J; junction bases unmatched: 8. The length of the CDR3 is 13 residues.